Listed below are T cell receptor beta chains from one sample, sequenced in a study of blood T cell repertoires in COVID-19. Assay: immunoSEQ multiplex PCR; the TCRdb copy retains only in-frame clones and omits some. The sample holds roughly 200,000 clones, more than 75% seen once. The sequenced material came from peripheral blood. The receptors stem from a woman aged 55-75 years with COVID-19, enrolled during active disease. Each CDR3 is given with its conserved first and last residue. A D gene is named only where the DNA matches it firmly. For some rows the clone size is stated as once, few or many, or as a class when expanded; others skip it.

d_call | clone_size | cdr3_length | j_call | v_call | cdr3_nt | cdr3_aa
TRBD1 | . | 13 | TRBJ2-7 | TRBV5-1 | TGCGCCAGCAGCCCAGGACAGGGCCTCGAGCAGTACTTC | CASSPGQGLEQYF
TRBD1 | . | 14 | TRBJ1-2 | TRBV3-1/TRBV3-2 | TGTGCCAGCAGCCTACAGGGGGCTGGGTATGGCTACACCTTC | CASSLQGAGYGYTF
TRBD2 | few | 14 | TRBJ2-3 | TRBV4-1 | TGCGCCAGCAGCCAGGTGGCGGGAGAGTACTCGCAGTATTTT | CASSQVAGEYSQYF
. | . | 13 | TRBJ1-1 | TRBV6-5 | TGTGCCAGCGGGGCAAACAGGTTATCTGAAGCTTTCTTT | CASGANRLSEAFF
. | . | 15 | TRBJ1-2 | TRBV6-2/TRBV6-3 | TGTGCCAGCAGTTACTCCGGGGTAGCCCTATATGGCTACACCTTC | CASSYSGVALYGYTF
. | . | 14 | TRBJ2-2 | TRBV19 | TGTGCCAGTACAGCGCTCAGCATCACCGGGGAGCTGTTTTTT | CASTALSITGELFF
TRBD1 | . | 13 | TRBJ1-1 | TRBV29-1 | TGCAGCGGCCGGACAGGGGCAGGGACTGAAGCTTTCTTT | CSGRTGAGTEAFF
. | . | 15 | TRBJ1-5 | TRBV30 | TGTGCCTGGAGTGTAGCAGACTTAAGCAATCAGCCCCAGCATTTT | CAWSVADLSNQPQHF
TRBD2 | once | 15 | TRBJ2-7 | TRBV27 | TGTGCCAGCATTACGACTAGCGGGAGCTCCTACGAGCAGTACTTC | CASITTSGSSYEQYF
TRBD1 | . | 15 | TRBJ2-5 | TRBV9 | TGTGCCAGCAGCGTGGGGACAGGGCTTTGGGAGACCCAGTACTTC | CASSVGTGLWETQYF
. | . | 15 | TRBJ2-2 | TRBV5-1 | TGCGCCAGCAGCTCCACCACTCCGAACACCGGGGAGCTGTTTTTT | CASSSTTPNTGELFF
TRBD1 | once | 14 | TRBJ2-5 | TRBV7-9 | TGTGCCAGCAGCTCCGGACAGGGTCGAGAGACCCAGTACTTC | CASSSGQGRETQYF
. | . | 18 | TRBJ2-5 | TRBV30 | TGTGCCTGGAGTGTACATCATCCCGGGACACCCACGGGTGGGACCCAGTACTTC | CAWSVHHPGTPTGGTQYF
TRBD2 | . | 16 | TRBJ2-7 | TRBV5-4 | TGTGCCAGCAGCCGGGGGGGGGCCGAGGGGTCCTACGAGCAGTACTTC | CASSRGGAEGSYEQYF
. | . | 14 | TRBJ2-7 | TRBV30 | TGTGCCTGGAGTGTACGGCGGAAGTGGTACGAGCAGTACTTC | CAWSVRRKWYEQYF
TRBD2 | . | 15 | TRBJ2-7 | TRBV15 | TGTGCCACCAGCCCTGGGGGGGAGGCGGACTACGAGCAGTACTTC | CATSPGGEADYEQYF
TRBD1 | once | 14 | TRBJ2-1 | TRBV28 | TGTGCCAGCAGTTTTGACAGGGCCTACAATGAGCAGTTCTTC | CASSFDRAYNEQFF
. | few | 15 | TRBJ1-5 | TRBV2 | TGTGCCAGCAGTGAAGCGGCAGGGTTCAATCAGCCCCAGCATTTT | CASSEAAGFNQPQHF
. | once | 15 | TRBJ1-3 | TRBV29-1 | TGCAGCGTTGAAGATAACAGGTTTTTCGGAAACACCATATATTTT | CSVEDNRFFGNTIYF
TRBD1 | . | 13 | TRBJ2-5 | TRBV19 | TGTGCCAGTAGTATTAGGGGGCAGGAGACCCAGTACTTC | CASSIRGQETQYF
. | few | 14 | TRBJ1-6 | TRBV4-1 | TGCGCCAGCAGCCAATTCCGGACAGATTCACCCCTCCACTTT | CASSQFRTDSPLHF
. | . | 15 | TRBJ1-2 | TRBV5-1 | TGCGCCAGCAGCTTGGCATCGGACAGATCCTATGGCTACACCTTC | CASSLASDRSYGYTF
TRBD1 | . | 14 | TRBJ2-1 | TRBV7-9 | TGTGCCAGCAGCCGACAGGGGGCGTACAATGAGCAGTTCTTC | CASSRQGAYNEQFF
TRBD2 | . | 18 | TRBJ2-3 | TRBV6-2/TRBV6-3 | TGTGCCAGCAGTTACCTCTACGAAGCGGGGGGAGACACAGATACGCAGTATTTT | CASSYLYEAGGDTDTQYF
TRBD1 | once | 15 | TRBJ2-2 | TRBV7-3 | TGTGCCAGCAGCTCCCGGCAGGGGGATACCGGGGAGCTGTTTTTT | CASSSRQGDTGELFF
. | . | 15 | TRBJ2-2 | TRBV6-5 | TGTGCCAGCCGATCTTTGGCCACGAACACCGGGGAGCTGTTTTTT | CASRSLATNTGELFF
. | . | 13 | TRBJ2-1 | TRBV12-3/TRBV12-4 | TGTGCCAGCAGTTTACATTCAGGGAATGAGCAGTTCTTC | CASSLHSGNEQFF
TRBD1 | . | 16 | TRBJ2-5 | TRBV7-2 | TGTGCCAGCAGCTTCGCCGGGACAGGGGTAGGAGAGACCCAGTACTTC | CASSFAGTGVGETQYF
TRBD2 | few | 15 | TRBJ2-1 | TRBV5-5 | TGTGCCAGCAGCGGGGGACTAGCGGGAGGTAATGAGCAGTTCTTC | CASSGGLAGGNEQFF
. | . | 15 | TRBJ2-3 | TRBV4-2 | TGTGCCAGCAGCCAAGAGAGGAGGGAGGTAGATACGCAGTATTTT | CASSQERREVDTQYF
. | . | 15 | TRBJ1-1 | TRBV5-1 | TGCGCCAGCAGCTTGGGGCGGGGGCGAAACACTGAAGCTTTCTTT | CASSLGRGRNTEAFF
. | . | 13 | TRBJ2-3 | TRBV24-1 | TGTGCCACCGCGGGGGCTAGCACAGATACGCAGTATTTT | CATAGASTDTQYF
. | . | 17 | TRBJ1-5 | TRBV19 | TGTGCCAGTAATAGCGGGGAACCTATAAATAGCAATCAGCCCCAGCATTTT | CASNSGEPINSNQPQHF
TRBD2 | once | 16 | TRBJ2-7 | TRBV7-2 | TGTGCCAGCAGCTCTTGGACTAGCGGGTTTCCCTACGAGCAGTACTTC | CASSSWTSGFPYEQYF
. | . | 14 | TRBJ1-2 | TRBV5-4 | TGTGCCAGCACCCATACAGAAAGAGACTATGGCTACACCTTC | CASTHTERDYGYTF
TRBD1 | . | 12 | TRBJ1-1 | TRBV12-3/TRBV12-4 | TGTGCCAGCAGTTTAGCGGGACAGAGGGCTTTCTTT | CASSLAGQRAFF
TRBD1 | . | 12 | TRBJ1-5 | TRBV30 | TGTGCCTGGGGACAGGGCAATCAGCCCCAGCATTTT | CAWGQGNQPQHF
. | . | 13 | TRBJ1-5 | TRBV11-1 | TGTGCCAGCAGCTCACAAAGCAATCAGCCCCAGCATTTT | CASSSQSNQPQHF
. | . | 15 | TRBJ2-5 | TRBV28 | TGTGCCAGCAGCCGAAGAGGGGGGGTGGGAGAGACCCAGTACTTC | CASSRRGGVGETQYF
. | . | 15 | TRBJ1-2 | TRBV6-6 | TGTGCCAGCACCATAAACCCGGGAGGAAGCTATGGCTACACCTTC | CASTINPGGSYGYTF
. | . | 15 | TRBJ1-2 | TRBV5-6 | TGTGCCAGCAGCTTGGTTGCGGGGGCGTCTGGTGGCTACACCTTC | CASSLVAGASGGYTF
TRBD2 | . | 18 | TRBJ2-1 | TRBV18 | TGTGCCAGCTCAGCAATCCGACTAGCGGGAGGGCAGGTGAAGGAGCAGTTCTTC | CASSAIRLAGGQVKEQFF
. | . | 18 | TRBJ1-6 | TRBV4-2 | TGTGCCAGCAGCCAGGACACCATTCGGTACCAAATTCAGTCGCCCCTCCACTTT | CASSQDTIRYQIQSPLHF
TRBD1 | . | 13 | TRBJ1-4 | TRBV3-1/TRBV3-2 | TGTGCCAGCAGCCGTGGGACAGGTGAAAAACTGTTTTTT | CASSRGTGEKLFF
. | few | 14 | TRBJ1-5 | TRBV6-5 | TGTGCCACAAAGGGGGGGAATAGCAATCAGCCCCAGCATTTT | CATKGGNSNQPQHF
. | . | 13 | TRBJ2-5 | TRBV7-8 | TGTGCCAGCGCTCGCGGGGTCCAAGAGACCCAGTACTTC | CASARGVQETQYF
TRBD1 | . | 13 | TRBJ1-2 | TRBV15 | TGTGCCACCAGCGCCCGGACAGGGCAAGGCTACACCTTC | CATSARTGQGYTF
. | many | 14 | TRBJ2-1 | TRBV27 | TGTGCCAGCGCGGGGTGGCTTGCTGACAATGAGCAGTTCTTC | CASAGWLADNEQFF
. | . | 15 | TRBJ1-2 | TRBV7-2 | TGTGCCAGCAGGCCTTACGCTCAGGCACCGGGGGGCTACACCTTC | CASRPYAQAPGGYTF
TRBD1 | . | 15 | TRBJ2-1 | TRBV14 | TGTGCCAGCAGCCACTGGACAGGGGGCAGGAATGAGCAGTTCTTC | CASSHWTGGRNEQFF
. | . | 13 | TRBJ1-4 | TRBV14 | TGTGCCAGCAGCCGCACCCAAGTTGGAGGACTGTTTTTT | CASSRTQVGGLFF
TRBD2 | . | 15 | TRBJ2-7 | TRBV28 | TGTGCCAGCAGGGGACTAGCGGGAGTAGACTACGAGCAGTACTTC | CASRGLAGVDYEQYF
TRBD1 | . | 15 | TRBJ2-7 | TRBV6-2/TRBV6-3 | TGTGCCAGCAGCTCCGGGACAGGGGCCCTCTACGAGCAGTACTTC | CASSSGTGALYEQYF